This T cell receptor (beta chain) was sequenced for a study of T cell changes during pregnancy in multiple sclerosis. Libraries were prepared by immunoSEQ multiplex PCR; TCRdb keeps only in-frame clonotypes and omits some of them. The sample contains just over 50,000 clones, around 92% of which appear only once. The V and J ends lost 1 base and 7 bases, in that order; junction bases with no gene match: 5. CDR1 and CDR2 from the germline V gene are SNHLY and FYNNEI. The CDR3 contains 15 residues. The sequence was collected from a female donor with multiple sclerosis, enrolled in a pregnancy study. Source: CD4+ T cells from peripheral blood mononuclear cells, taken after pregnancy. The rearrangement joins TRBV2 to TRBJ2-7, with TRBD2 matching over 12 bases. CDR3 nucleotides: TGTGCCAGCAGTGAAGGACTAGCGGGAGCAGGGGAGCAGTACTTC. Protein: CASSEGLAGAGEQYF.